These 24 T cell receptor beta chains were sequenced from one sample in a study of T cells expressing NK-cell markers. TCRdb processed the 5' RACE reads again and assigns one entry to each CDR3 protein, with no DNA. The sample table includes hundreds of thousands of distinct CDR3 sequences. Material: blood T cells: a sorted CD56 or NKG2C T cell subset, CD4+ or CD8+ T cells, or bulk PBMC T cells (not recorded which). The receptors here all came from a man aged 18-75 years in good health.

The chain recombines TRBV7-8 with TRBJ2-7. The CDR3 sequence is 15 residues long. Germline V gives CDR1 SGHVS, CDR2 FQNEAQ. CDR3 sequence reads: CASSLELLVVNEQYF.

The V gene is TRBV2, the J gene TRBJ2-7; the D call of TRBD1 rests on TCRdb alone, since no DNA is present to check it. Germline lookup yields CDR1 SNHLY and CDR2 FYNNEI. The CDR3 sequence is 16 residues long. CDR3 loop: CASSEGLGQLQYEQYF.

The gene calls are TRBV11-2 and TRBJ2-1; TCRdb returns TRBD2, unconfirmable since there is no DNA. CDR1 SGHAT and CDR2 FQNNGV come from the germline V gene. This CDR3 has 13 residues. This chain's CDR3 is CASSPRVLREQFF.

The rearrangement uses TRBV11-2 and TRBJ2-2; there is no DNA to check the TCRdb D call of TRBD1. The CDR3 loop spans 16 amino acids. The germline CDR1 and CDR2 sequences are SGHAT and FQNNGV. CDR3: CASSPLNRGGTGELFF.

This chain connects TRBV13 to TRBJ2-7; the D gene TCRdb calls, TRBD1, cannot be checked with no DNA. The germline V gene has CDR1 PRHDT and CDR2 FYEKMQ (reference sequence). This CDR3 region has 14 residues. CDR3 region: CASLRGTGASEQYF.

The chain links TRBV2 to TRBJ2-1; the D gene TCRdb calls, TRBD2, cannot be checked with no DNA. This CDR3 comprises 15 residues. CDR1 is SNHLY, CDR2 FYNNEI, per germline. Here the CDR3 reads CASSAGLAGNNEQFF.

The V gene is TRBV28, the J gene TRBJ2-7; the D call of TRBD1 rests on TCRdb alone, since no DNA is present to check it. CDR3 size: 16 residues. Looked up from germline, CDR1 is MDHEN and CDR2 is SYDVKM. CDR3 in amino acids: CASTPLWGLKGHEQYF.

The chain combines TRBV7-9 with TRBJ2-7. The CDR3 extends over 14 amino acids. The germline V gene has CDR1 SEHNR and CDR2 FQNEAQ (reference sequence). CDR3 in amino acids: CASSPYISSYEQYF.

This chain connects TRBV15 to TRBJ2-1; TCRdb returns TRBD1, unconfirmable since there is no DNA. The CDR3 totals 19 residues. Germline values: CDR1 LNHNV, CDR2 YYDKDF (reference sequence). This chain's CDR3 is CATSRDLMLVAGGRDEQFF. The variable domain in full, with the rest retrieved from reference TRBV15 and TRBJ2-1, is DAMVIQNPRYQVTQFGKPVTLSCSQTLNHNVMYWYQQKSSQAPKLLFHYYDKDFNNEADTPDNFQSRRPNTSFCFLDIRSPGLGDTAMYLCATSRDLMLVAGGRDEQFFGPGTRLTVL.

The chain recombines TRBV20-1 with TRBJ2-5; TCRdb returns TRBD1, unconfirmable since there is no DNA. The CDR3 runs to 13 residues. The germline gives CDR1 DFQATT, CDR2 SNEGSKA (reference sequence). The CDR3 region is CSAGNSGGETQYF.

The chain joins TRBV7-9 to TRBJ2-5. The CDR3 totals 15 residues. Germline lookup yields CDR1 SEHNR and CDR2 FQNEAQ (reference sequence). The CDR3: CASSLGVVGQETQYF.

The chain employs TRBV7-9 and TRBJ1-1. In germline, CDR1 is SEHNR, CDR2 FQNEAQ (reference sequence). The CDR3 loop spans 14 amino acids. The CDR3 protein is CASSLVPDSPEAFF.

The CDR3 here is CASRLEGGPPGELFF. The V and J genes are TRBV5-6 and TRBJ2-2; TCRdb picks TRBD1, but there is no DNA to check that call. The CDR3 sequence is 15 residues long. Looked up from germline, CDR1 is SGHDT and CDR2 is YYEEEE.

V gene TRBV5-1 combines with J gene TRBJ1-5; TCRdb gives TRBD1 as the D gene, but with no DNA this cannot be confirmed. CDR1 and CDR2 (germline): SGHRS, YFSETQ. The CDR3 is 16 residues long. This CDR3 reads CASSTDRYWYGSPQHF.

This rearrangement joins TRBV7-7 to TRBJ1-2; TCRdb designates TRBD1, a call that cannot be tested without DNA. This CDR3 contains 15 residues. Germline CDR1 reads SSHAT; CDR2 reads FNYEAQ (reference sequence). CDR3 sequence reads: CASSLEFVRGSGYTF.

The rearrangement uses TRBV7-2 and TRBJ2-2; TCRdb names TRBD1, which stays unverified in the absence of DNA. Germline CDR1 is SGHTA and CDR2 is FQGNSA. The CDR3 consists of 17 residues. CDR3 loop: CASSLAGQGAPTGELFF.

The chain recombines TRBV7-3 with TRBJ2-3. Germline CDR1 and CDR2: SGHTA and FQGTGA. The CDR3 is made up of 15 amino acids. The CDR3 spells CASSLTVGLRDTQYF.

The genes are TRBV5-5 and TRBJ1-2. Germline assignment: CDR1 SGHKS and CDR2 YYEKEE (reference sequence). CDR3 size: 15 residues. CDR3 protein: CASSPGPGTIYGYTF.

CDR3: CASSPAQTGKSSGANVLTF. This chain uses TRBV14 with TRBJ2-6; the TCRdb D gene call, TRBD1, has no DNA to confirm it. CDR1 and CDR2 from the germline V gene are SGHDN and FVKESK. The CDR3 totals 19 residues.

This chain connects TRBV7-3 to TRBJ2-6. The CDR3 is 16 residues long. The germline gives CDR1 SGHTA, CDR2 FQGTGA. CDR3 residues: CASSLTELSGANVLTF.

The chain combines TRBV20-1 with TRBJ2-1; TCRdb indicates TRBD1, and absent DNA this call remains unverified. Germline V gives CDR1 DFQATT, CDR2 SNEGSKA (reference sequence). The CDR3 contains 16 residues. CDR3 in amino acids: CRVYPPFGTRDNEQFF.

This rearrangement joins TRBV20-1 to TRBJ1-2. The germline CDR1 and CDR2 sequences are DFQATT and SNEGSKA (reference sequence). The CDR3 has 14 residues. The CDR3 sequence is CSARKGSSPYGYTF.

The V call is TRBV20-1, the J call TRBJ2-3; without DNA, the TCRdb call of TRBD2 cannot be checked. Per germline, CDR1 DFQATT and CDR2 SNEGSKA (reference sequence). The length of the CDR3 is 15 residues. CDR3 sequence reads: CSARQAEEGTDTQYF.

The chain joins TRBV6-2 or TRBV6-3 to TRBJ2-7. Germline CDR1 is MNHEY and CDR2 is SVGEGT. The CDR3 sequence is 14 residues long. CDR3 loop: CASSYRGTVDEQYF.